This T cell receptor beta chain was sequenced for a study of shared clonotypes between healthy human individuals. Germline V gene data show CDR1 as LNHDA and CDR2 as SQIVND (reference sequence). The CDR3 loop spans 15 amino acids. Trimming took off 3 bases at V and 5 bases at J, with 15 bases between the two ends. Only in-frame clones appear in the TCRdb table, and some are missing; sequencing was by immunoSEQ multiplex PCR. The profile shows more than 150,000 clones, approximately 70% of them singletons. The clonotype originates from a man between 25 and 39 years old in good health. Sequenced input: memory CD4+ T cells sorted from blood. Subset reported: CD45RA-negative fraction. The chain carries TRBV19 and TRBJ2-3; D may correspond to TRBD1 or TRBD2 (5 bases each). CDR3 sequence reads: CASSIPGQGVDTQYF. Here the CDR3 DNA reads TGTGCCAGTAGTATTCCCGGGCAGGGAGTAGATACGCAGTATTTT.